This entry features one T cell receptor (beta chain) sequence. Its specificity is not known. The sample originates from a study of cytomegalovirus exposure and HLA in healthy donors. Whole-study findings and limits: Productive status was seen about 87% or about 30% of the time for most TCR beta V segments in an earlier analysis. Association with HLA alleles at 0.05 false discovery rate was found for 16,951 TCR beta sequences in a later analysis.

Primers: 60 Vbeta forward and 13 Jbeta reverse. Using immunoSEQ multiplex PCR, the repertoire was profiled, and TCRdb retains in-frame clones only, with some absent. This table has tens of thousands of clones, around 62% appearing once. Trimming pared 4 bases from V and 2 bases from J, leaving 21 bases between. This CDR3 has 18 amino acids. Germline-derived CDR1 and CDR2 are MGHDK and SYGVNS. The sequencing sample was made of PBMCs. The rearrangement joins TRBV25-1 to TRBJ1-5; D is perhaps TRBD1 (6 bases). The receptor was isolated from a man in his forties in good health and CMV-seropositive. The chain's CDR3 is CASSGTVLNKIRNQPQHF. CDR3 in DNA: TGTGCCAGCAGTGGGACAGTCCTTAACAAAATTCGCAATCAGCCCCAGCATTTT. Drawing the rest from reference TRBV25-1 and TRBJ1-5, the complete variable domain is EADIYQTPRYLVIGTGKKITLECSQTMGHDKMYWYQQDPGMELHLIHYSYGVNSTEKGDLSSESTVSRIRTEHFPLTLESARPSHTSQYLCASSGTVLNKIRNQPQHFGDGTRLSIL.